Each of the 3 T cell receptor beta chains below was sequenced from the same sample in a study of T cell responses to AZD1222 COVID-19 vaccine. TCRdb's table, derived via immunoSEQ multiplex PCR, lists solely in-frame clones and lacks some. The repertoire holds 110,000 or so clones, with about 88% as singletons. Specimen: peripheral blood, collected 28 days after the second AZD1222 dose. Receptor source: an adult who received the AZD1222 COVID-19 vaccine.

The chain combines TRBV14 with TRBJ1-2; D ambiguous. Germline CDR1 and CDR2: SGHDN and FVKESK. The V end was cut by 3 bases, the J end by 2 bases, with 13 bases between. This CDR3 has 15 amino acids. The CDR3 protein is CASSQGTNTNYGYTF. The CDR3 nucleotides are TGTGCCAGCAGCCAGGGCACAAATACCAACTATGGCTACACCTTC.

This chain connects TRBV6-5 to TRBJ2-3; D is possibly TRBD2 (6 bases). Between the trimmed V and J ends, which lost 8 bases and 2 bases, there was a span of 8 bases. The CDR3 loop spans 12 amino acids. Germline CDR1 MNHEY, CDR2 SVGAGI. In nucleotides, the CDR3 is TGTGCCAGCGCGGGGACCACAGATACGCAGTATTTT. It translates to CASAGTTDTQYF.

The chain carries TRBV28 and TRBJ2-5; maybe TRBD1 (5 bases). The CDR3 totals 13 residues. Per the germline V gene, CDR1 is MDHEN and CDR2 is SYDVKM. V lost 10 bases and J lost 3, with 15 bases in between. In DNA, the CDR3 is TGTGCCATACAGGAGAACGGTAAAGAGACCCAGTACTTC. This encodes CAIQENGKETQYF. The full variable domain, in which reference TRBV28 and TRBJ2-5 provide the parts outside the CDR3, is DVKVTQSSRYLVKRTGEKVFLECVQDMDHENMFWYRQDPGLGLRLIYFSYDVKMKEKGDIPEGYSVSREKKERFSLILESASTNQTSMYLCAIQENGKETQYFGPGTRLLVL.